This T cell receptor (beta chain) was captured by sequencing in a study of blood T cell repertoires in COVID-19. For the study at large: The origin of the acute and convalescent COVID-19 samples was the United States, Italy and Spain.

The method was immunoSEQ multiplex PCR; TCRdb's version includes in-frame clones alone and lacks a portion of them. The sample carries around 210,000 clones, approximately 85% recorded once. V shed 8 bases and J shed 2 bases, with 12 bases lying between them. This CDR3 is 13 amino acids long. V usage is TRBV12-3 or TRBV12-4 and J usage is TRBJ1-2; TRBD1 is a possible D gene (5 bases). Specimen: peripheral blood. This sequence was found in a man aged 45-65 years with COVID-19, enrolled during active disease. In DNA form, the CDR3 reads TGTGCCAGCGACCGGGGGGACAACTATGGCTACACCTTC. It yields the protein CASDRGDNYGYTF.